The rows below give T cell receptor beta chains drawn from one sample of a study of identical twins. TCRdb analysed the 5' RACE reads with MiXCR anew, one entry per CDR3 protein. The table shows 430,000 or so distinct CDR3 sequences, with roughly 24% occurring only once. These records were also assigned to another study, of T cells expressing NK-cell markers.

The sample was CD4+ T cells sorted from blood. The receptors come from a woman aged 18-30 years in good health. CDR3s include the opening cysteine and the closing phenylalanine or tryptophan. A D gene is named only where the DNA matches it firmly. Clone size is shown for a subset of rows, as once, few, many or a class of expanded clone.

j_gene | d_gene | abundance | v_gene | CDR3nt | CDR3aa
TRBJ1-2 | TRBD1 | few | TRBV7-2 | TGTGCCAGCAGCTGGGACAGGGGGAGCTATGGCTACACCTTC | CASSWDRGSYGYTF
TRBJ2-1 | . | few | TRBV7-8 | TGTGCCAGCAGCTTACCTCGGTTAACCCCTCGGGAGCAGTTCTTC | CASSLPRLTPREQFF
TRBJ2-7 | . | . | TRBV28 | TGTGCCACCCAGTTAAAGGGTTACGAGCAGTACTTC | CATQLKGYEQYF
TRBJ2-7 | . | many | TRBV12-3/TRBV12-4 | TGTGCCAGCAGTTTAAGCGGAACTTACGAGCAGTACTTC | CASSLSGTYEQYF
TRBJ1-1 | . | few | TRBV6-5 | TGTGCCAGCAGTCAGGGAGAGACTGAAGCTTTCTTT | CASSQGETEAFF
TRBJ2-1 | TRBD2 | . | TRBV7-8 | TGTGCCAGCAGCTCGCATTTAGCGGGAGGGCCGTTCAATGAGCAGTTCTTC | CASSSHLAGGPFNEQFF
TRBJ2-3 | TRBD2 | few | TRBV20-1 | TGCAGTGCTAGAGAGACTAGCGGAAGCACAGATACGCAGTATTTT | CSARETSGSTDTQYF
TRBJ2-3 | . | . | TRBV9 | TGTGCCAGCGGGCGTCTTGGGGCACCACAGGTCTCAGATACGCAGTATTTT | CASGRLGAPQVSDTQYF
TRBJ2-5 | TRBD1 | . | TRBV10-3 | TGTGCCATCAGCGGCCGGGACAGCGAAGAGACCCAGTACTTC | CAISGRDSEETQYF
TRBJ2-7 | . | . | TRBV2 | TGTGCCAGCAGCCTGACACCAGATGGGGAGCAGTACTTC | CASSLTPDGEQYF
TRBJ2-1 | TRBD2 | few | TRBV4-2 | TGTGCCAGCAGCCAAGGACTAGCGGCCTCCTACAATGAGCAGTTCTTC | CASSQGLAASYNEQFF
TRBJ2-7 | TRBD2 | . | TRBV6-2/TRBV6-3 | TGTGCCAGCAACCGACTAGCGGGAGGGGGATACGAGCAGTACTTC | CASNRLAGGGYEQYF
TRBJ2-1 | . | few | TRBV7-6 | TGTGCCAGCAGCTTAGGCACAGAGAGCTCCTACAATGAGCAGTTCTTC | CASSLGTESSYNEQFF
TRBJ2-5 | TRBD2 | . | TRBV11-2 | TGTGCCAGCAGCTTAGATCACCCGGCTAGCGGGTCGACCCAGTACTTC | CASSLDHPASGSTQYF
TRBJ1-3 | . | . | TRBV29-1 | TGCAGCGTTCGCGATAACATTGGAAACACCATATATTTT | CSVRDNIGNTIYF
TRBJ1-2 | . | . | TRBV7-8 | TGTGCCAGCAGCTTACTGACTAACTATGGCTACACCTTC | CASSLLTNYGYTF